What follows describes a single TCR beta chain. The antigen is unknown. The sample comes from a study of T cell responses to AZD1222 COVID-19 vaccine. Study conclusions and caveats: Unmutated regions of variants are reportedly targeted by nearly half of spike-specific TCRs.

V trimming: 4 bases; J trimming: 7 bases; junction bases outside the gene matches: 4. The CDR3 has 14 residues. Germline CDR1 is MDHEN and CDR2 is SYDVKM. TCRdb's copy holds only in-frame clones and misses some; the assay was immunoSEQ multiplex PCR. This sample has 210,000 or so clones; 90% to 95% occur once, and the top ten carry less than 1.2%. The receptor comes from an adult in good health. Sequenced here: peripheral blood, sampled on day 0 of MenACWY control vaccination. The rearrangement links TRBV28 to TRBJ1-1; 12 nucleotides agree with TRBD1. CDR3 in DNA: TGTGCCAGCAGTTGGGGACAGGGGGCGGGTGAAGCTTTCTTT. It specifies CASSWGQGAGEAFF. Combining the CDR3 with reference TRBV28 and TRBJ1-1 gives the whole variable domain DVKVTQSSRYLVKRTGEKVFLECVQDMDHENMFWYRQDPGLGLRLIYFSYDVKMKEKGDIPEGYSVSREKKERFSLILESASTNQTSMYLCASSWGQGAGEAFFGQGTRLTVV.